The next 5 T cell receptor beta chains were all read from a single sample in a study of tissue T cells after allogeneic stem cell transplantation. Time point defined: mouse harvest day 14 after allogeneic transplant. Tail vein injection delivered 10^7 T-cell-depleted bone marrow cells and 10^6 splenic CD5+ T cells. Profiled with immunoSEQ multiplex PCR; TCRdb holds only in-frame clones, not every one. The sample consists of about 5,100 clones, around a third of them appearing once. The sequencing input was skin. The receptor source for this set is a female BALB/c mouse given C57BL/6 T cells with graft-versus-host disease after an allogeneic hematopoietic cell transplant.

This clone is medium-sized by share. Gene names and germline match the mouse. The CDR3 extends 1 residue past the end of the read, so its final part is completed from the germline J gene. Other nucleotide sequences from this sample produce the same CDR3. V is TRBV26 and J is TRBJ2-1; 8 bases map to TRBD2. From germline, CDR1 is KGHPV and CDR2 FQNQEV (reference sequence). The CDR3 has 15 amino acids. Trimming took 4 bases from V and 2 from J; bases not matched to a gene: 4. The CDR3 DNA, read in part, is TGTGCCAGCAGTCCCCTGGGGGGATACTATGCTGAGCAGTTC. It translates to CASSPLGGYYAEQF. In full, the CDR3 is CASSPLGGYYAEQFF.

This clone appeared a few times. The genes are named according to mouse. The sequenced fragment ends 1 residue before the CDR3 boundary, so the rest is inferred from the germline J gene. The chain is built from TRBV13-1 and TRBJ1-5, with unresolved D. CDR3 size: 13 residues. The germline V gene encodes CDR1 NSHNY and CDR2 SYGAGN. The ends were cut back, 3 bases at V and 4 bases at J, with 8 bases in the middle. CDR3 amino acids: CASSVTTNQAPLF. The DNA read from the CDR3 is TGTGCCAGCAGTGTTACCACGAACCAGGCTCCGCTT.

In this sample, this clone turned up a few times. The gene symbols are mouse symbols. The observed sequence ends 1 residue before the CDR3 terminus, with the missing tail filled in from the germline J gene. The rearrangement joins TRBV19 to TRBJ2-7, with D maybe TRBD2 (6 bases). The V gene lost 2 bases and the J gene lost 0 bases, with 9 bases spanning the gap. The CDR3 runs 14 residues. CDR1 and CDR2 (germline): FNHDT, SITEND (reference sequence). CDR3 region: CASSMGGGSYEQYF. Partial CDR3 DNA: TGTGCCAGCAGTATGGGGGGAGGCTCCTATGAACAGTAC.

About this clone: Germline and genes here are mouse. The read finishes 1 residue shy of the CDR3 end, and the germline J gene is used to complete it. This chain joins TRBV26 and TRBJ2-4; D gene uncertain. The CDR3 is 14 residues long. Between the trimmed V and J ends, which lost 0 bases and 0 bases, there was a span of 4 bases. The germline CDR1 and CDR2 sequences are KGHPV and FQNQEV (reference sequence). CDR3 DNA, as far as it was read: TGTGCCAGCAGTCTGTCAGGTAGTCAAAACACCTTGTAC. Protein sequence: CASSLSGSQNTLY. The whole CDR3 protein reads CASSLSGSQNTLYF. The full variable domain, in which reference TRBV26 and TRBJ2-4 provide the parts outside the CDR3, is NSKVIQTPRYLVKGQGQKAKMRCIPEKGHPVVFWYQQNKNNEFKFLINFQNQEVLQQIDMTEKRFSAECPSNSPCSLEIQSSEAGDSALYLCASSLSGSQNTLYFGAGTRLSVL.

Comments on this clone: The gene names given are mouse names. With the read ending 1 residue before the CDR3 end, the germline J gene is used to fill in that end. This chain connects TRBV15 to TRBJ2-1; 10 bases fit TRBD2. The CDR3 runs 14 residues. Trimming at V came to 6 bases and at J to 7 bases, leaving 6 bases not matched to a gene. CDR1 SGHND and CDR2 FRSKSL come from the germline V gene. Partial CDR3 DNA: TGTGCCAGCAGCTCTGGGGGGGCGCGGGCTGAGCAGTTC. This sequence encodes CASSSGGARAEQF. The full CDR3 reads CASSSGGARAEQFF.